This T cell receptor (beta chain) stems from a study of T cell responses to AZD1222 COVID-19 vaccine. This table comes from immunoSEQ multiplex PCR, and its TCRdb copy is limited to in-frame clones, with some not included. The data contain around 89,000 clones, approximately 89% of them singletons. Points on this clone: The final CDR3 position lacks the conserved phenylalanine or tryptophan, pointing to a likely read error. No DNA is shown, since the ends of the CDR3 on it are uncertain; the CDR3 is the one TCRdb lists.

The CDR3 is 10 amino acids in total, end residues counted. J is TRBJ2-7 and V is TRBV21-1; TRBD2 reflects the table's D call only, with no check against the DNA. TRBV21-1 is a documented pseudogene. This receptor was obtained from an adult who received the AZD1222 COVID-19 vaccine. The specimen was peripheral blood, collected 28 days after the second AZD1222 dose. The CDR3 is CASSPQRNLI.